The 16 T cell receptor beta chains in this list originate from one sample, sequenced in a study of T-cell reconstitution after alpha-beta-depleted transplantation in children. Molecular barcoding with unique molecular identifiers was used for the TCRbeta library. TCRdb re-called the PCR reads with MiXCR, one entry per CDR3 protein. The sample lists hundreds of thousands of distinct CDR3 sequences, about 10% occurring once. Material: PBMCs, obtained before TCRalphabeta/CD19-depleted stem cell transplant. The receptors derive from a child aged 2 to 15 with inherited bone marrow failure, due to receive a stem cell transplant.

This clonotype was found many times. The chain uses TRBV4-3 and TRBJ2-1, with TRBD2 matching 11 bases. V shed 4 bases and J 7 bases; nucleotides not matched to a gene: 9. The CDR3 extends over 16 amino acids. Germline CDR1 LGHNA, CDR2 YSLEER. CDR3 in amino acids: CASSRRLAGSSNEQFF. In DNA, the CDR3 is TGCGCCAGCAGCCGCAGACTAGCGGGAAGTTCGAATGAGCAGTTCTTC.

This clonotype was seen at least ten times. The chain uses TRBV30 and TRBJ2-7, with TRBD2 matching 8 bases. Losses at the gene ends were 3 bases for V and 2 bases for J; bases not matched to a gene: 3. Germline-derived CDR1 and CDR2 are GTSNPN and SVGIG (reference sequence). The CDR3 totals 13 residues. The CDR3 sequence: CAWSTSGAYEQYF. The CDR3 region has the DNA TGTGCCTGGAGCACTAGCGGAGCCTACGAGCAGTACTTC.

J is TRBJ2-4 and V is TRBV5-1; 8 positions agree with TRBD2. CDR1 is SGHRS and CDR2 is YFSETQ in the germline V gene. V shed 3 bases, J shed 8 bases, and the junction held 7 bases outside the gene matches. The CDR3 length is 14 residues. CDR3 in amino acids: CASSSGGARDIQYF. The CDR3 DNA follows: TGCGCCAGCAGCTCCGGGGGGGCTCGCGACATTCAGTACTTC. Drawing the rest from reference TRBV5-1 and TRBJ2-4, the complete variable domain is KAGVTQTPRYLIKTRGQQVTLSCSPISGHRSVSWYQQTPGQGLQFLFEYFSETQRNKGNFPGRFSGRQFSNSRSEMNVSTLELGDSALYLCASSSGGARDIQYFGAGTRLSVL.

This clonotype was counted ten times or more. The chain uses TRBV12-3 or TRBV12-4 and TRBJ2-7; 14 nucleotides line up with TRBD2. This CDR3 region has 15 residues. Unmatched junction bases numbered 6, after V lost 6 bases and J lost 5 bases. The CDR3 nucleotides read TGTGCCAGCAGGGAGACTAGCGGGAGGGCGGACGAGCAGTACTTC. Translation gives CASRETSGRADEQYF.

The sample holds many counts of this clonotype. The rearrangement uses TRBV5-6 and TRBJ2-3; D is ambiguous. The V gene's germline CDR1 is SGHDT and CDR2 YYEEEE. The CDR3 spans 15 residues. V was cut by 0 bases and J by 0 bases, with 8 bases left in between. The CDR3: CASSLGPYSTDTQYF. The CDR3 bases are TGTGCCAGCAGCTTGGGACCCTACAGCACAGATACGCAGTATTTT.

This clonotype has ten or more counts. The rearrangement uses TRBV5-1 and TRBJ2-5; D perhaps matches TRBD2 (6 bases). V was cut by 2 bases and J by 3 bases, with 14 bases left in between. This CDR3 spans 15 amino acids. Germline CDR1 reads SGHRS; CDR2 reads YFSETQ. CDR3 sequence (DNA): TGCGCCAGCAGCTTACGCAGCGGGTACGAAGAGACCCAGTACTTC. Translation: CASSLRSGYEETQYF. The complete variable domain, with remaining parts taken from reference TRBV5-1 and TRBJ2-5, reads KAGVTQTPRYLIKTRGQQVTLSCSPISGHRSVSWYQQTPGQGLQFLFEYFSETQRNKGNFPGRFSGRQFSNSRSEMNVSTLELGDSALYLCASSLRSGYEETQYFGPGTRLLVL.

The sample holds many counts of this clonotype. The chain combines TRBV19 with TRBJ2-7; 7 bases fit TRBD1. The V and J ends lost 1 base and 3 bases, in that order; junction bases with no gene match: 0. The CDR3 spans 13 residues. Germline-derived CDR1 and CDR2 are LNHDA and SQIVND (reference sequence). CDR3 sequence: CASSIGTGYEQYF. DNA for the CDR3: TGTGCCAGTAGTATAGGGACAGGCTACGAGCAGTACTTC.

The chain joins TRBV5-1 to TRBJ2-3; 14 nucleotides line up with TRBD2. CDR1 is SGHRS and CDR2 is YFSETQ in the germline V gene. The CDR3 spans 18 residues. With V trimmed by 4 bases and J by 0 bases, 7 bases remained unmatched. The CDR3 bases are TGCGCCAGCAGCACCGGGACTAGCGGGAGCCTTAGCACAGATACGCAGTATTTT. Translated, it gives CASSTGTSGSLSTDTQYF.

This clonotype came up many times. The chain uses TRBV7-6 and TRBJ1-1; 7 bases map to TRBD1. Germline V gene lookup returns CDR1 SGHVS and CDR2 FNYEAQ. Losses at the gene ends were 4 bases for V and 4 bases for J; bases not matched to a gene: 6. This CDR3 comprises 14 residues. The CDR3 loop reads CASSSGRGLTEAFF. The CDR3 region has the DNA TGTGCCAGCAGCTCCGGTAGGGGGCTCACTGAAGCTTTCTTT.

This clonotype occurred many times. The chain has TRBV4-2 and TRBJ2-7; no firm D call. V was cut by 1 base and J by 6 bases, with 7 bases left in between. Germline CDR1 and CDR2: LGHNA and YNFKEQ. The CDR3 has 12 amino acids. CDR3 bases: TGTGCCAGCAGCCAAGGGGTCTCCGAGCAGTACTTC. Translation: CASSQGVSEQYF.

This clonotype was seen many times. The rearrangement uses TRBV6-5 and TRBJ1-2, with D uncertain. The CDR3 length is 16 residues. Germline V gene data show CDR1 as MNHEY and CDR2 as SVGAGI. Trimming took 4 bases from V and 4 from J, leaving 19 bases between them. The CDR3 coding sequence is TGTGCCAGCAGTTCTCACAACGACAATCCCGTCTATGGCTACACCTTC. Amino acids: CASSSHNDNPVYGYTF.

This clonotype showed up many times. The chain is built from TRBV20-1 and TRBJ2-1, with 12 bases aligning to TRBD2. CDR3 length: 18 amino acids. The junction had 13 bases not matched to a gene; V was cut back by 6 bases and J by 1 base. The germline gives CDR1 DFQATT, CDR2 SNEGSKA (reference sequence). The CDR3 nucleotides are TGCAGTGCGCTCTCGACTAGCGGGGGCGGAGGATCCTACAATGAGCAGTTCTTC. Translated: CSALSTSGGGGSYNEQFF.

This clonotype was seen ten or more times. The V and J genes are TRBV30 and TRBJ2-4; 8 bases are shared with TRBD2. CDR3 size: 13 residues. Germline V gene lookup returns CDR1 GTSNPN and CDR2 SVGIG (reference sequence). V was clipped by 6 bases and J by 11 bases; unmatched bases: 12. The CDR3, as DNA: TGTGCCTGCGAGGGGACTAGGGGGACTGTTCAGTACTTC. Its translation: CACEGTRGTVQYF. Based on the CDR3 plus reference TRBV30 and TRBJ2-4, the full variable domain is SQTIHQWPATLVQPVGSPLSLECTVEGTSNPNLYWYRQAAGRGLQLLFYSVGIGQISSEVPQNLSASRPQDRQFILSSKKLLLSDSGFYLCACEGTRGTVQYFGAGTRLSVL.

This clonotype appeared many times. The CDR3 coding sequence is TGTGCCAGCAGTACCCGAGGCCTCCCAACCTACGAGCAGTACTTC. Translated: CASSTRGLPTYEQYF. This sequence joins TRBV27 and TRBJ2-7; D is unresolved. The CDR3 length is 15 residues. Trimming stripped 5 bases from V and 2 bases from J, with 16 bases between. Per germline, CDR1 MNHEY and CDR2 SMNVEV (reference sequence).

This clonotype was found many times. V and J are TRBV11-2 and TRBJ2-1, with 10 bases aligning to TRBD2. Per germline, CDR1 SGHAT and CDR2 FQNNGV. The CDR3 has 17 residues. J gave up 2 bases and V 3 bases, and 7 bases lay outside the gene matches. The chain's CDR3 is CASSFEAGGRTYNEQFF. CDR3 in DNA: TGTGCCAGCAGCTTTGAAGCGGGAGGGAGAACCTACAATGAGCAGTTCTTC.

This clonotype has just a few counts. This chain uses TRBV4-2 with TRBJ2-1; the match to TRBD2 covers 8 bases. This CDR3 has 17 residues. CDR1 is LGHNA, CDR2 YNFKEQ, per germline. V was pared by 0 bases and J by 0 bases, with 4 bases of the junction left unmatched. The CDR3 bases are TGTGCCAGCAGCCAAGACTTCGGGAGGGCCTCCTACAATGAGCAGTTCTTC. Amino acid sequence: CASSQDFGRASYNEQFF.